Listed below are T cell receptor beta chains from one sample, sequenced in a study of cytomegalovirus exposure and HLA in healthy donors. Profiling relied on immunoSEQ multiplex PCR, and the TCRdb table lists in-frame clones only, not all of them. There are fewer than 200,000 clones in the sample; roughly four fifths occur only once, and 0.9% to 1% lies in the top ten. Sequenced material: PBMCs. Receptor source: a girl aged 2 to 9 in good health and CMV-seropositive. Both conserved end residues are part of each CDR3. Each record gives: V gene, D gene, J gene, CDR3 protein, CDR3 DNA. D genes are given only for firm matches.

v_call: TRBV7-6
d_call: TRBD1
j_call: TRBJ1-1
cdr3_aa: CADPAPGTGVSPSSLNTEAFF
cdr3_nt: TGTGCCGACCCGGCGCCGGGGACAGGGGTTTCACCATCATCTTTGAACACTGAAGCTTTCTTT

v_call: TRBV4-2
d_call: TRBD2
j_call: TRBJ2-7
cdr3_aa: CASSQVIREVYEQYF
cdr3_nt: TGTGCCAGCAGCCAAGTTATTCGGGAGGTATACGAGCAGTACTTC

v_call: TRBV4-2
d_call: -
j_call: TRBJ2-5
cdr3_aa: CASRPSRGETQYF
cdr3_nt: TGTGCCAGCAGACCTAGTAGGGGAGAGACCCAGTACTTC

v_call: TRBV11-3
d_call: -
j_call: TRBJ2-5
cdr3_aa: CASSLETGLQETQYF
cdr3_nt: TGTGCCAGCAGCTTAGAGACAGGCCTCCAAGAGACCCAGTACTTC

v_call: TRBV4-1
d_call: TRBD2
j_call: TRBJ2-2
cdr3_aa: CASSLRTSGAGELFF
cdr3_nt: TGCGCCAGCAGCCTTAGGACTAGCGGTGCCGGGGAGCTGTTTTTT

v_call: TRBV13
d_call: TRBD1
j_call: TRBJ2-1
cdr3_aa: CASSVRRQGSYKSEQFF
cdr3_nt: TGTGCCAGCAGCGTGAGAAGACAGGGGTCTTATAAGAGTGAGCAGTTCTTC

v_call: TRBV7-2
d_call: TRBD2
j_call: TRBJ2-1
cdr3_aa: CASSVTTFSGRTYNEQFF
cdr3_nt: TGTGCCAGCAGCGTGACAACCTTTAGCGGGAGGACCTACAATGAGCAGTTCTTC

v_call: TRBV28
d_call: -
j_call: TRBJ1-5
cdr3_aa: CASSSLDRNQPQHF
cdr3_nt: TGTGCCAGCAGTTCTCTCGACAGAAATCAGCCCCAGCATTTT

v_call: TRBV18
d_call: -
j_call: TRBJ2-4
cdr3_aa: CASTSTEVAKNIQYF
cdr3_nt: TGTGCCAGCACCTCGACAGAGGTGGCCAAAAACATTCAGTACTTC

v_call: TRBV30
d_call: -
j_call: TRBJ1-5
cdr3_aa: CAWSWTGPARAPTAQHF
cdr3_nt: TGTGCCTGGTCATGGACCGGCCCGGCCAGGGCCCCCACGGCCCAGCATTTT

v_call: TRBV5-6
d_call: -
j_call: TRBJ2-1
cdr3_aa: CASSWRTGDEQFF
cdr3_nt: TGTGCCAGCAGCTGGAGGACTGGCGATGAGCAGTTCTTC

v_call: TRBV5-1
d_call: TRBD2
j_call: TRBJ2-4
cdr3_aa: CASSFGLAGPAPNIQYF
cdr3_nt: TGCGCCAGCAGCTTCGGACTAGCGGGCCCCGCCCCGAACATTCAGTACTTC

v_call: TRBV4-1
d_call: -
j_call: TRBJ1-1
cdr3_aa: CASSQDKQGWEAFF
cdr3_nt: TGCGCCAGCAGCCAGGATAAACAGGGATGGGAAGCTTTCTTT

v_call: TRBV30
d_call: TRBD1
j_call: TRBJ1-5
cdr3_aa: CAWRGQDPNQPQHF
cdr3_nt: TGTGCCTGGCGCGGACAGGACCCAAATCAGCCCCAGCATTTT